What follows describes a single TCR beta chain. As originally analysed: Researchers report that nucleated cell counts were estimated from reference gene primer amplification. The data were produced by immunoSEQ multiplex PCR, yet TCRdb's version contains in-frame clones alone and is incomplete. V and J calls plus clone size are reproduced from that table; the DNA served to infer D and trimming. The sample lists more than 300,000 clones, 88% occurring once. The data stem from a study of blood T cell repertoires in COVID-19. The overall study: Collection of acute and convalescent COVID-19 samples took place in the United States, Italy and Spain. PBMCs, B-cell-depleted T cells, or T cells provided the cDNA or gDNA that made up the material.

The CDR3 sequence is 13 residues long. Germline assignment: CDR1 MNHNS and CDR2 SASEGT. V dropped 3 bases and J dropped 8 bases, with 11 bases sitting between them. Enrolled during active infection, Seattle patients were then followed longitudinally. The J gene is TRBJ1-3, the V gene TRBV6-1; no clear D gene. The sequence derives from a woman between 65 and 79 years old with COVID-19, enrolled during active disease. The sequenced material came from peripheral blood. CDR3 DNA: TGTGCCAGCAGTGAGGGTCAGAGGGACACCATATATTTT. Amino acid sequence: CASSEGQRDTIYF.